Listed below are T cell receptor beta chains from one sample, sequenced in a study of breast tumors, draining lymph nodes, adjacent tissues. TCRdb re-analysed the multiplex PCR reads in MiXCR, keeping a single row per CDR3 protein. The table records approximately 130,000 distinct CDR3 sequences, 20% to 25% of them present only once. Sequencing input: axillary lymph node tissue. The source is a female donor with breast cancer. Some clones in this sample may be carry-over from other donors' samples. The CDR3 runs from the conserved cysteine through the conserved F or W. The D gene is left open where the match is weak. Rows give clone size only sometimes, using once, few, many, or a class for an expanded clone.

cdr3_aa	cdr3_nt	d_call	clone_size	v_call	j_call
CASRKLLADNEQFF	TGTGCCAGCAGGAAACTACTAGCGGACAATGAGCAGTTCTTC	TRBD2	many	TRBV6-1	TRBJ2-1
CASSLDEGQGASDEQFF	TGTGCCAGCAGCTTAGATGAGGGACAGGGGGCATCCGATGAGCAGTTCTTC	TRBD1	-	TRBV7-9	TRBJ2-1
CASSSKGGNHEQYF	TGCGCCAGCAGCTCAAAAGGAGGGAACCACGAGCAGTACTTC	-	many	TRBV5-1	TRBJ2-7
CASSLTAPTDAQYF	TGTGCCAGCAGCTTAACAGCTCCTACAGATGCGCAGTATTTT	-	-	TRBV7-2	TRBJ2-3
CASSSYSYGYTF	TGTGCCAGCAGCTCTTACAGCTATGGCTACACCTTC	-	-	TRBV7-2	TRBJ1-2
CASSSGFEQYF	TGTGCCAGCAGCTCCGGTTTCGAGCAGTACTTC	-	many	TRBV7-6	TRBJ2-7
CASSQQGRSTDTQYF	TGCGCCAGCAGCCAACAGGGCCGGAGCACAGATACGCAGTATTTT	-	many	TRBV5-1	TRBJ2-3
CASGDGQASYEQYF	TGCGCCAGCGGGGACGGACAGGCTTCCTACGAGCAGTACTTC	TRBD1	many	TRBV5-1	TRBJ2-7
CSARDQVGYTF	TGCAGTGCTAGAGACCAGGTTGGCTACACCTTC	-	many	TRBV20-1	TRBJ1-2
CASSYGTGEKLFF	TGTGCCAGCAGTTATGGGACAGGTGAAAAACTGTTTTTT	TRBD1	many	TRBV6-5	TRBJ1-4
CASSSQGWETQYF	TGTGCCAGCAGCTCACAGGGGTGGGAGACCCAGTACTTC	TRBD1	many	TRBV12-3/TRBV12-4	TRBJ2-5
CASSVGQTAGNTIYF	TGTGCCAGCAGCGTGGGACAGACGGCTGGAAACACCATATATTTT	TRBD1	many	TRBV9	TRBJ1-3
CASSNLAGYEQYF	TGTGCCAGTAGTAATCTAGCGGGATACGAGCAGTACTTC	TRBD2	many	TRBV19	TRBJ2-7
CASSSPLARSYNEQFF	TGTGCCAGCAGCTCGCCTCTAGCGCGATCTTACAATGAGCAGTTCTTC	-	many	TRBV7-2	TRBJ2-1
CATSSGRRGLSTDTQYF	TGTGCCACCAGCAGCGGGAGGAGGGGCCTAAGCACAGATACGCAGTATTTT	TRBD2	many	TRBV15	TRBJ2-3
CASSSSRGWDEKLFF	TGTGCCAGCAGCTCCTCCCGTGGATGGGATGAAAAACTGTTTTTT	-	many	TRBV7-2	TRBJ1-4
CASSLAVRNTGELFF	TGTGCCAGCAGCTTGGCCGTCAGGAACACCGGGGAGCTGTTTTTT	-	many	TRBV5-6	TRBJ2-2
CASSPRTYYGYTF	TGTGCCAGCAGTCCACGGACGTATTATGGCTACACCTTC	-	many	TRBV6-5	TRBJ1-2
CASSYGLAYEQYF	TGTGCCAGCAGTTACGGACTAGCGTACGAGCAGTACTTC	TRBD2	many	TRBV6-2/TRBV6-3	TRBJ2-7
CASSPAQGGGYTF	TGTGCCAGCTCACCAGCCCAGGGAGGCGGCTACACCTTC	-	-	TRBV18	TRBJ1-2
CSAYTGPREQFF	TGCAGTGCTTATACTGGGCCTCGGGAGCAGTTCTTC	-	many	TRBV20-1	TRBJ2-1
CASSRLPGQGGDTQYF	TGTGCCAGCTCACGCCTCCCGGGACAGGGCGGAGATACGCAGTATTTT	TRBD1	few	TRBV18	TRBJ2-3
CASSEASLQSSYEQYF	TGTGCCAGCAGTGAAGCGTCTTTACAGAGCTCCTACGAGCAGTACTTC	-	many	TRBV2	TRBJ2-7
CASSPSAVGEKLFF	TGCGCCAGCAGCCCAAGTGCGGTAGGGGAAAAACTGTTTTTT	-	many	TRBV4-3	TRBJ1-4
CASSPRAGDSDTQYF	TGTGCCAGCTCACCACGGGCGGGAGACTCAGATACGCAGTATTTT	TRBD2	-	TRBV18	TRBJ2-3
CASSLRDSPVRETQYF	TGTGCCAGCAGTCTCCGGGACAGTCCTGTGCGGGAGACCCAGTACTTC	TRBD1	few	TRBV28	TRBJ2-5
CASSDGEGADTQYF	TGTGCCAGCAGCGACGGGGAGGGGGCAGATACGCAGTATTTT	-	many	TRBV5-6	TRBJ2-3